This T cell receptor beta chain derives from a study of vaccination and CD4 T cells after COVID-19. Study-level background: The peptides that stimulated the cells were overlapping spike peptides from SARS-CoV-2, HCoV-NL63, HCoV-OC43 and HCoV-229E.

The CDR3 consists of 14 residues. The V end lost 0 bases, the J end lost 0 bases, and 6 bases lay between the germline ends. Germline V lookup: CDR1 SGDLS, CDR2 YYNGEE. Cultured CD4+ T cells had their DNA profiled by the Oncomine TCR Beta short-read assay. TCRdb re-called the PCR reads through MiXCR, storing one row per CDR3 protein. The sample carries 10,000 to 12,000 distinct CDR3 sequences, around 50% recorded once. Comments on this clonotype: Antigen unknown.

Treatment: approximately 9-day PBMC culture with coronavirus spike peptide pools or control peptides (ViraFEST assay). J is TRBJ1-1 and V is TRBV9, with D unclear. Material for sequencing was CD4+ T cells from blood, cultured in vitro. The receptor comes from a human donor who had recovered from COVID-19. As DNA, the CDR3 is TGTGCCAGCAGCGTAGGACCGCTGAACACTGAAGCTTTCTTT. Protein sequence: CASSVGPLNTEAFF. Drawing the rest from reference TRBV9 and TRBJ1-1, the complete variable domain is DSGVTQTPKHLITATGQRVTLRCSPRSGDLSVYWYQQSLDQGLQFLIQYYNGEERAKGNILERFSAQQFPDLHSELNLSSLELGDSALYFCASSVGPLNTEAFFGQGTRLTVV.